The 2 T cell receptor beta chains below come from one sample, sequenced in a study of T cell repertoires in cytomegalovirus infection. TCRdb re-analysed the reads in MiXCR, keeping a single row per CDR3 protein. The data contain 400,000 to 600,000 distinct CDR3 sequences, roughly 43% of them seen just once; the ten biggest clones take up 43%. These receptors have no known antigen. The sequenced sample was cultured PBMCs, obtained from culture after CMV antigen stimulation. The receptors here all came from a human donor in good health (CMV status not recorded). Some clones in this sample may be carry-over from other donors' samples.

The CDR3 spells CASSTLRGLAPDTQYF. As DNA, the CDR3 is TGTGCCAGTAGTACACTTAGGGGACTAGCTCCAGATACGCAGTATTTT. The chain employs TRBV19 and TRBJ2-3; 9 positions agree with TRBD2. Germline V CDR1 and CDR2: LNHDA, SQIVND (reference sequence). With 4 bases clipped from V and 4 bases from J, the junction kept 9 bases outside the gene matches. CDR3 size: 16 residues.

This clonotype was recorded once. The CDR3 carries no conserved terminal phenylalanine or tryptophan, so it likely arises from a read error. This chain connects TRBV12-3 or TRBV12-4 to TRBJ1-5, with 10 bases identical to TRBD1. Losses at the gene ends were 3 bases for V and 3 bases for J; bases not matched to a gene: 2. There are 15 residues in the CDR3. The CDR3 here is CASSFGQGDNQPQHY. CDR3 coding DNA: TGTGCCAGCAGTTTCGGACAGGGGGACAATCAGCCCCAGCATTAT.